The next 6 T cell receptor beta chains were all read from a single sample in a study of regulatory T cells in long-lasting Graves disease. CDR3-region Arm-PCR and iRepertoire HTBI primers produced the TCR beta libraries. TCRdb re-called the multiplex PCR reads with MiXCR, one entry per CDR3 protein. The repertoire consists of roughly 430,000 distinct CDR3 sequences, with roughly 15% occurring once and the leading ten covering over 8.5%. Time point denoted: newly diagnosed GD, antithyroid drugs for less than 3 months. Generation of the TCR library employed RNA extracted from PBMCs. This sample was shared with a second study, whose subject was T cells in Graves' hyperthyroidism and ophthalmopathy.

This material consisted of peripheral blood mononuclear cells (PBMCs), taken at new diagnosis, from a patient treated with antithyroid drugs. These TCRs come from a woman aged 25-40 years with Graves disease.

This clonotype was seen many times. This sequence joins TRBV12-3 or TRBV12-4 and TRBJ2-2; no clear D gene. The CDR3 covers 14 residues. The ends were cut back, 4 bases at V and 6 bases at J, with 12 bases in the middle. The CDR3 region is CASSYIQLSGELFF. As DNA, the CDR3 is TGTGCCAGCAGTTATATACAGCTTTCCGGGGAGCTGTTTTTT.

A few counts support this clonotype. This chain links TRBV6-1 with TRBJ2-1; 11 bases agree with TRBD2. The junction had 10 bases not matched to a gene; V was cut back by 8 bases and J by 4 bases. The germline V gene encodes CDR1 MNHNS and CDR2 SASEGT. The CDR3 is 16 residues long. In DNA, the CDR3 is TGTGCCAGCTCTTCCGGGACTAGCGGCTTATACAATGAGCAGTTCTTC. As protein: CASSSGTSGLYNEQFF.

This clonotype was counted at least ten times. The V call is TRBV28, the J call TRBJ2-1; no reliable D call. The V gene's germline CDR1 is MDHEN and CDR2 SYDVKM. The germline V and J ends were trimmed by 6 bases and 3 bases, with 15 bases remaining between them. The CDR3 is made up of 15 amino acids. The CDR3 nucleotides are TGTGCCAGCAGCCCATCAGACACGTACTACAATGAGCAGTTCTTC. Translating gives CASSPSDTYYNEQFF.

This clonotype was seen only a few times. A much more abundant neighbour one base away suggests this may be a read error. The rearrangement links TRBV2 to TRBJ2-3; possible D gene TRBD2, 5 bases. Per the germline V gene, CDR1 is SNHLY and CDR2 is FYNNEI. The CDR3 is made up of 14 amino acids. DNA of the CDR3: TGTGCCAGCAGTGCAGCGGCGGTCGCAGAGACGCAGTATTTT. Translating gives CASSAAAVAETQYF.

The rearrangement joins TRBV5-1 to TRBJ2-3, with TRBD2 matching 7 bases. The CDR3 is 17 residues long. The trim removed 4 bases at V and 0 bases at J, leaving 11 bases unmatched. Germline assignment: CDR1 SGHRS and CDR2 YFSETQ. The CDR3 DNA reads TGCGCCAGCAGCCCCCTTTCAGCTAGCGGTAGCACAGATACGCAGTATTTT. Amino acid sequence: CASSPLSASGSTDTQYF. The full variable domain, in which reference TRBV5-1 and TRBJ2-3 provide the parts outside the CDR3, is KAGVTQTPRYLIKTRGQQVTLSCSPISGHRSVSWYQQTPGQGLQFLFEYFSETQRNKGNFPGRFSGRQFSNSRSEMNVSTLELGDSALYLCASSPLSASGSTDTQYFGPGTRLTVL.

This clonotype was observed a few times. Just one base apart from a much larger clone, this may be a read error. The CDR3 nucleotides read TGTGCCAGCAGCTTCGGGGGCTATGGCTACACCTTC. Translating gives CASSFGGYGYTF. The V call is TRBV7-8, the J call TRBJ1-2; tentative D call: TRBD1 (5 bases). In germline, CDR1 is SGHVS, CDR2 FQNEAQ. With 3 bases removed from V and 4 bases from J, the gap between germline ends came to 6 bases. There are 12 residues in the CDR3.